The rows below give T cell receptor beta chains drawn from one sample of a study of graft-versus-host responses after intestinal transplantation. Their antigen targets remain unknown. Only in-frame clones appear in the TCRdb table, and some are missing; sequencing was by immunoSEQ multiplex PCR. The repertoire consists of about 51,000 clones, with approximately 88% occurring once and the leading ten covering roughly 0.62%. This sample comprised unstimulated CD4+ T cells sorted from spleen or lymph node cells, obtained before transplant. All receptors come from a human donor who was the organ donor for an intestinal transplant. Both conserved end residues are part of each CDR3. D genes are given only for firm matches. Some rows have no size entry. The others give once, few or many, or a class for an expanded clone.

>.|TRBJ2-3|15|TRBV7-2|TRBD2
CASSFYLAGADTQYF
TGTGCCAGCAGCTTTTATCTAGCGGGAGCAGATACGCAGTATTTT
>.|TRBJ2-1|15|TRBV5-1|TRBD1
CASSQGQGAFNEQFF
TGCGCCAGCAGCCAGGGACAGGGGGCTTTCAATGAGCAGTTCTTC
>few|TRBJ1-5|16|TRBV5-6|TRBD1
CASSLANGRGNQPQHF
TGTGCCAGCAGCTTGGCCAACGGCAGGGGGAATCAGCCCCAGCATTTT
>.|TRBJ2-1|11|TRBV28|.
CASSFRNEQFF
TGTGCCAGCAGTTTCAGGAATGAGCAGTTCTTC
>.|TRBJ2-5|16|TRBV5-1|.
CASTHRGSTPQETQYF
TGCGCCAGCACCCACCGAGGATCTACACCACAAGAGACCCAGTACTTC
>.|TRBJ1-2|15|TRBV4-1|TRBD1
CASSQDVTGIYGYTF
TGCGCCAGCAGCCAAGATGTGACAGGGATATATGGCTACACCTTC
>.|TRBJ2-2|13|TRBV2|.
CASDQGNTGELFF
TGTGCCAGCGACCAGGGGAACACCGGGGAGCTGTTTTTT
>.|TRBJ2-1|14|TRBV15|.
CATSREGLYNEQFF
TGTGCCACCAGCAGAGAGGGCCTCTACAATGAGCAGTTCTTC
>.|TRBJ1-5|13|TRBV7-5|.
CARSLGRYQPQHF
TGTGCCAGAAGCTTGGGCAGATATCAGCCCCAGCATTTT
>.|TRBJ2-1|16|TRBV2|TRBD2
CASSDPGTRVYNEQFF
TGTGCCAGCAGTGACCCCGGGACTAGGGTATACAATGAGCAGTTCTTC
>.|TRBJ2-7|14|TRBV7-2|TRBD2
CASSLARGEGKQYF
TGTGCCAGCAGCTTAGCACGCGGGGAGGGTAAGCAGTACTTC
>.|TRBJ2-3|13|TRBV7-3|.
CASRAGATDTQYF
TGTGCCAGCAGGGCGGGGGCCACAGATACGCAGTATTTT
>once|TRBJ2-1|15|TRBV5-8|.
CASSPRYRAGNEQFF
TGTGCCAGCAGCCCACGGTACAGGGCAGGCAATGAGCAGTTCTTC
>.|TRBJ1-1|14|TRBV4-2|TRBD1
CASSQDPGTDEAFF
TGTGCCAGCAGCCAAGACCCCGGGACAGATGAAGCTTTCTTT
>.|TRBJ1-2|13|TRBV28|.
CASSSIGVVGYTF
TGTGCCAGCAGTTCGATCGGGGTGGTTGGCTACACCTTC
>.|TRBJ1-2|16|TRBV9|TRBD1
CASSATSWDRGYGYTF
TGTGCCAGCAGCGCAACAAGCTGGGACAGGGGCTATGGCTACACCTTC
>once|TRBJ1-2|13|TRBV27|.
CASRRTGSYGYTF
TGTGCCAGCAGACGTACGGGAAGCTATGGCTACACCTTC
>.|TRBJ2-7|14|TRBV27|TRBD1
CASRTGTGAYEQYF
TGTGCCAGCAGAACCGGGACAGGGGCCTACGAGCAGTACTTC
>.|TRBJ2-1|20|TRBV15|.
CATSRDPLVFRGSAYNEQFF
TGTGCCACCAGCAGAGATCCTTTGGTCTTTCGCGGTAGCGCCTACAATGAGCAGTTCTTC
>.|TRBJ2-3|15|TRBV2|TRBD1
CASRTDRAPTDTQYF
TGTGCCAGCAGGACAGACAGGGCCCCCACAGATACGCAGTATTTT
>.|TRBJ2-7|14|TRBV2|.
CASTVPNSAAEQYF
TGTGCCAGCACTGTCCCTAACTCCGCGGCCGAGCAGTACTTC
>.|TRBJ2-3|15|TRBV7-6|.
CASSLGRTGSDTQYF
TGTGCCAGCAGCTTAGGGAGGACTGGATCAGATACGCAGTATTTT
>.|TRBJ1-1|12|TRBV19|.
CASSSGGTEAFF
TGTGCCAGTAGTTCGGGGGGCACTGAAGCTTTCTTT
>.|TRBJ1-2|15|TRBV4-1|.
CASSLGRVVHYGYTF
TGCGCCAGCAGCCTGGGCAGGGTAGTACACTATGGCTACACCTTC
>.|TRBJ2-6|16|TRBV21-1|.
CASSIELHSGANVLTF
TGTGCCAGCAGCATAGAACTGCACTCTGGGGCCAACGTCCTGACTTTC
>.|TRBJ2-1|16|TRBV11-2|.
CASSPFQGRSYNEQFF
TGTGCCAGCAGCCCCTTTCAGGGGCGCTCCTACAATGAGCAGTTCTTC
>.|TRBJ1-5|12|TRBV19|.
CASSTENQPQHF
TGTGCCAGTAGTACGGAGAATCAGCCCCAGCATTTT
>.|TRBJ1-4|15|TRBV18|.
CASSQSPATNEKLFF
TGTGCCAGCTCACAGTCACCAGCAACTAATGAAAAACTGTTTTTT
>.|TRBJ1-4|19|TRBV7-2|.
CASSLGPGTRVSGFEKLFF
TGTGCCAGCAGCTTAGGCCCCGGGACAAGGGTTTCGGGGTTCGAAAAACTGTTTTTT
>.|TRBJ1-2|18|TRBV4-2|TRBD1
CASSQDRGRGETNYGYTF
TGTGCCAGCAGCCAAGACAGGGGGCGCGGGGAAACTAACTATGGCTACACCTTC
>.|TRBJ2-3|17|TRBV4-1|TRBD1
CASSQEPQGASGDTQYF
TGCGCCAGCAGCCAAGAACCCCAGGGGGCGTCGGGAGATACGCAGTATTTT
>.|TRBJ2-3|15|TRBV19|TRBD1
CASSDTGQHTDTQYF
TGTGCCAGTAGTGACACGGGACAGCACACAGATACGCAGTATTTT
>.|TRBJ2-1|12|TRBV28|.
CASSHRENEQFF
TGTGCCAGCAGTCACAGGGAGAATGAGCAGTTCTTC
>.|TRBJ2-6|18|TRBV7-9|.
CASSLAKSGSSGANVLTF
TGTGCCAGCAGCTTAGCGAAGTCCGGGAGCTCTGGGGCCAACGTCCTGACTTTC
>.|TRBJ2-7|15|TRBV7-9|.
CASSPLPGESYEQYF
TGTGCCAGCAGCCCCCTTCCGGGAGAGAGCTACGAGCAGTACTTC
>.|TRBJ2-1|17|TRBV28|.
CASSTSQLATSYNEQFF
TGTGCCAGCAGTACCTCCCAACTAGCCACATCCTACAATGAGCAGTTCTTC
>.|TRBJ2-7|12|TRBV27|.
CASSPTYYEQYF
TGTGCCAGCAGTCCGACTTACTACGAGCAGTACTTC
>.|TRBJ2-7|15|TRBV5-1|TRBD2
CASSLVLAGAMEQYF
TGCGCCAGCAGCTTGGTACTAGCGGGAGCAATGGAGCAGTACTTC
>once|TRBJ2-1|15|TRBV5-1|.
CASSLGPNPNNEQFF
TGCGCCAGCAGCTTGGGGCCAAACCCCAACAATGAGCAGTTCTTC
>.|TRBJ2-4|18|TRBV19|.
CASTPGVGRALAKNIQYF
TGTGCCAGTACCCCCGGGGTAGGGCGAGCTCTCGCCAAAAACATTCAGTACTTC
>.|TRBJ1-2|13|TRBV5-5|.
CASSFLGGGGYTF
TGTGCCAGCAGCTTTTTGGGCGGGGGTGGCTACACCTTC
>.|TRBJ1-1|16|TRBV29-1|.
CSVEDTGGKKTTEAFF
TGCAGCGTTGAAGATACGGGGGGGAAAAAGACCACTGAAGCTTTCTTT
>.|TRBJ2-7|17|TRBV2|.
CASSDIIRRISSYEQYF
TGTGCCAGCAGTGATATTATTAGGAGGATTAGCTCCTACGAGCAGTACTTC
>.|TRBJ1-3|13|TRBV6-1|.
CASSLPGGNTIYF
TGTGCCAGCAGTCTACCGGGTGGAAACACCATATATTTT